The 10 T cell receptor beta chains in this list originate from one sample, sequenced in a study of T-cell reconstitution after alpha-beta-depleted transplantation in children. Unique molecular identifiers were used in preparing the TCRbeta library. TCRdb re-called the PCR reads through MiXCR, storing one row per CDR3 protein. The data show hundreds of thousands of distinct CDR3 sequences, roughly 16% seen once. Sequences were derived from PBMCs, mostly from graft donor cells, sampled 360 days after TCRalphabeta/CD19-depleted stem cell transplant. The receptors were sampled from a male patient aged 2-15 years who had a stem cell transplant for acute lymphoblastic leukemia, so the T cells may come from the graft donor.

The rearrangement joins TRBV20-1 to TRBJ1-5, with D possibly being TRBD1 (5 bases). Trimming took 0 bases from V and 4 from J, leaving 10 bases between them. Germline CDR1 and CDR2: DFQATT and SNEGSKA (reference sequence). The CDR3 is 14 amino acids. The chain's CDR3 is CSAREVGGNQPQHF. CDR3 nucleotides: TGCAGTGCTAGAGAAGTGGGGGGGAATCAGCCCCAGCATTTT.

Here the CDR3 reads CASSSGRLSDETQYF. CDR3 DNA sequence: TGCGCCAGCAGTTCGGGACGGCTAAGCGACGAGACCCAGTACTTC. The chain combines TRBV5-1 with TRBJ2-5; D assignment may be TRBD1 or TRBD2 (5 bases each). The CDR3 extends over 15 amino acids. The V and J ends lost 5 bases and 5 bases respectively, with 19 bases between them. CDR1 and CDR2 (germline): SGHRS, YFSETQ.

The genes are TRBV7-2 and TRBJ2-3; 8 bases match TRBD1. Trimming at V came to 2 bases and at J to 2 bases, leaving 9 bases not matched to a gene. Germline V lookup: CDR1 SGHTA, CDR2 FQGNSA. The CDR3 length is 17 residues. The chain's CDR3 is CASSLRTGSKNTDTQYF. The DNA for the CDR3 is TGTGCCAGCAGCTTAAGGACAGGGTCCAAAAACACAGATACGCAGTATTTT.

The V gene is TRBV9, the J gene TRBJ2-3; 8 nucleotides align to TRBD2. The V gene end was trimmed by 0 bases and the J gene end by 1 base; junction bases not matched to a gene: 1. Germline values: CDR1 SGDLS, CDR2 YYNGEE. The CDR3 consists of 15 residues. CDR3 coding DNA: TGTGCCAGCAGCGTAGGGGGACTAGGCACAGATACGCAGTATTTT. Translating gives CASSVGGLGTDTQYF.

V gene TRBV30 combines with J gene TRBJ2-1; 7 nucleotides agree with TRBD2. Germline CDR1 and CDR2: GTSNPN and SVGIG (reference sequence). Trimming at V came to 2 bases and at J to 5 bases, leaving 6 bases not matched to a gene. The CDR3 contains 14 residues. For the CDR3, the DNA is TGTGCCTGGAGTTGGGGGGGGGATAACAATGAGCAGTTCTTC. This gives the protein CAWSWGGDNNEQFF.

This clonotype came up a few times. Here the CDR3 DNA reads TGTGCCAGCAGTTTGGTGGACAGTTCTTACGAGCAGTACTTC. As protein: CASSLVDSSYEQYF. This chain connects TRBV28 to TRBJ2-7; possibly TRBD1 for D (6 bases). The CDR3 contains 14 residues. Germline lookup yields CDR1 MDHEN and CDR2 SYDVKM. V was cut by 3 bases and J by 4 bases, with 13 bases left in between. The whole variable domain, filled in from reference TRBV28 and TRBJ2-7, reads DVKVTQSSRYLVKRTGEKVFLECVQDMDHENMFWYRQDPGLGLRLIYFSYDVKMKEKGDIPEGYSVSREKKERFSLILESASTNQTSMYLCASSLVDSSYEQYFGPGTRLTVT.

The genes are TRBV7-9 and TRBJ2-1; the D gene is possibly TRBD2 (6 bases). The length of the CDR3 is 15 residues. The V and J ends lost 1 base and 5 bases respectively, with 12 bases between them. From germline, CDR1 is SEHNR and CDR2 FQNEAQ (reference sequence). CDR3 loop: CASSLGVAAHNEQFF. CDR3 nucleotides: TGTGCCAGCAGCTTAGGCGTAGCGGCCCACAATGAGCAGTTCTTC.

There are a few counts of this clonotype. The chain combines TRBV7-2 with TRBJ2-1; D uncertain. V was clipped by 1 base and J by 9 bases, with 13 bases between them. Looked up from germline, CDR1 is SGHTA and CDR2 is FQGNSA. The CDR3 runs to 14 residues. In DNA, the CDR3 is TGTGCCAGCAGCTTAGGGCACACGAGGTTTGAGCAGTTCTTC. It yields the protein CASSLGHTRFEQFF.

This clonotype was counted many times. The chain combines TRBV10-3 with TRBJ1-2; the D is unclear. V lost 6 bases and J 8 bases, leaving 19 bases between the germline ends. Germline values: CDR1 ENHRY, CDR2 SYGVKD. The CDR3 is 14 residues long. CDR3 coding DNA: TGTGCCATCAGCCCCGAGACCCGCTACGTGGGCTACACCTTC. Translation: CAISPETRYVGYTF.

This chain links TRBV29-1 with TRBJ1-1; no reliable D call. V was pared by 5 bases and J by 3 bases, with 10 bases between. There are 12 residues in the CDR3. Germline V gives CDR1 SQVTM, CDR2 ANQGSEA. CDR3 bases: TGCAGCGTTATAGCGGCGTACACTGAAGCTTTCTTT. The encoded protein is CSVIAAYTEAFF.